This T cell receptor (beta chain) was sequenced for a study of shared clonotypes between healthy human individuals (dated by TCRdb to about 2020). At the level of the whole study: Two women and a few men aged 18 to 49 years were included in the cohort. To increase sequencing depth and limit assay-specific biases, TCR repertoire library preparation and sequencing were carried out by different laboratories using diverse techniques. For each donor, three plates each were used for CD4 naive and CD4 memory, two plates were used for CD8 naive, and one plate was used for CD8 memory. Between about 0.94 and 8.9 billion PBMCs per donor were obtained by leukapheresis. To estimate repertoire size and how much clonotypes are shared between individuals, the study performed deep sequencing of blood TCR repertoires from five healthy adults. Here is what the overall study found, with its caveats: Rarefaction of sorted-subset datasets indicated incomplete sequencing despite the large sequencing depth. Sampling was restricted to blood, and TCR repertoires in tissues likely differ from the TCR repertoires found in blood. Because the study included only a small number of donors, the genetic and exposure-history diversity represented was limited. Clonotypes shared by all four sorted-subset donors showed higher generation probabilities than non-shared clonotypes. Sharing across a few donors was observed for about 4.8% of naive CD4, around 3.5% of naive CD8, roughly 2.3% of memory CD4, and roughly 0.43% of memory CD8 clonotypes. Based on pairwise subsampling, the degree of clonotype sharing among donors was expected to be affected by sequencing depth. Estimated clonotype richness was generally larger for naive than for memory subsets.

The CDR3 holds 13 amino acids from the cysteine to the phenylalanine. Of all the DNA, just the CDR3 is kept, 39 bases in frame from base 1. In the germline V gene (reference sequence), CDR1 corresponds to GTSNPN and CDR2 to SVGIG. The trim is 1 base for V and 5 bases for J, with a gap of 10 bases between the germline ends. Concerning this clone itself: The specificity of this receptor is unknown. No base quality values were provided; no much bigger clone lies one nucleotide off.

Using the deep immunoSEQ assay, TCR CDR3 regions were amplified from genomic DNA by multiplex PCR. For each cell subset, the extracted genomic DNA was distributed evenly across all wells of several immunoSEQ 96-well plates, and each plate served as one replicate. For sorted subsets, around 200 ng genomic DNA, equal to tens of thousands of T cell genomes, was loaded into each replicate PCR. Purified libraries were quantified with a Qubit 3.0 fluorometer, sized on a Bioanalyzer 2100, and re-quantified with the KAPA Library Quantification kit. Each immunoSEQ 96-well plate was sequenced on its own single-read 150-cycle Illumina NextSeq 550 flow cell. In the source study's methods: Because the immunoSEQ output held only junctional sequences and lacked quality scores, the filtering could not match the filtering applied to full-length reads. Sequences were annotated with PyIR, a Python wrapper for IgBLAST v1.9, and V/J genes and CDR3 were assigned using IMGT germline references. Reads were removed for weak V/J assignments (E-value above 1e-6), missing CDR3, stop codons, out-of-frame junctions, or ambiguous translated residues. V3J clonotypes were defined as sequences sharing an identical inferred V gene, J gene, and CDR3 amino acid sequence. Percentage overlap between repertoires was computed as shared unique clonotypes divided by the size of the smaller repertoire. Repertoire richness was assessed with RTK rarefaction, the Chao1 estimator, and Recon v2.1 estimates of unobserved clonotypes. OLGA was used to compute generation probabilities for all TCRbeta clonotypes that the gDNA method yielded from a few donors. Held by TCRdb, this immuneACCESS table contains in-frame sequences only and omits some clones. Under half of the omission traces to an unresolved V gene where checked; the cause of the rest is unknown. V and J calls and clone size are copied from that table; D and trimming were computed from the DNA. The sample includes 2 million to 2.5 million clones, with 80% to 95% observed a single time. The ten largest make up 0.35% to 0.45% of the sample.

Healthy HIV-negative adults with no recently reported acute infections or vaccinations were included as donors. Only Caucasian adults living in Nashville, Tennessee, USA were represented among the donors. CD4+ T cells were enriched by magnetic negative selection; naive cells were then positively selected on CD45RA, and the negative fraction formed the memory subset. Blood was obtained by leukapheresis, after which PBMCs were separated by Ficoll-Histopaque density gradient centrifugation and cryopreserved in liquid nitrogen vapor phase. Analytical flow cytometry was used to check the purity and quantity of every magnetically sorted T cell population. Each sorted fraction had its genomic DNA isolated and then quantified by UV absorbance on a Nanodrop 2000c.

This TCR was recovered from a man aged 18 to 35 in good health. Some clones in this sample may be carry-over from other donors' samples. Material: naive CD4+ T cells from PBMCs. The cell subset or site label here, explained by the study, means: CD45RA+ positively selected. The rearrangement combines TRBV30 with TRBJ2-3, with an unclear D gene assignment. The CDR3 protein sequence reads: CAWSERVGDTQYF. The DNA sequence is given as TGTGCCTGGAGTGAAAGGGTTGGAGATACGCAGTATTTT.